The 21 T cell receptor beta chains reported below all come from one sample, sequenced in a study of cytomegalovirus exposure and HLA in healthy donors. The protocol was immunoSEQ multiplex PCR, while the TCRdb copy is restricted to in-frame clones and leaves out a portion. The table has fewer than 100,000 clones, around 94% seen once; the top ten hold over 2%. Input material: PBMCs. These receptors were taken from a woman aged 18-29 years in good health and CMV-seronegative.

The V and J genes are TRBV19 and TRBJ2-7, with D perhaps TRBD1 (5 bases). The germline gives CDR1 LNHDA, CDR2 SQIVND (reference sequence). Trimming took off 8 bases at V and 3 bases at J, with 11 bases between the two ends. This CDR3 spans 12 amino acids. The DNA for the CDR3 is TGTGCCAGTGCTGACAGCTACTACGAGCAGTACTTC. This gives the protein CASADSYYEQYF.

The rearrangement uses TRBV30 and TRBJ2-7; TRBD1 aligns across 9 bases. The CDR3 covers 14 residues. Trimming took 5 bases from V and 4 from J; bases not matched to a gene: 9. Germline CDR1 is GTSNPN and CDR2 is SVGIG (reference sequence). CDR3 sequence reads: CAWSTGTGRYEQYF. The CDR3 bases are TGTGCCTGGTCGACCGGGACAGGGAGGTACGAGCAGTACTTC.

The chain employs TRBV19 and TRBJ2-7, with unresolved D. CDR3 size: 16 residues. The ends were cut back, 1 base at V and 2 bases at J, with 15 bases in the middle. Germline V gene lookup returns CDR1 LNHDA and CDR2 SQIVND (reference sequence). CDR3: CASSIGAHGSAYEQYF. The CDR3 nucleotides read TGTGCCAGTAGTATAGGAGCCCATGGCAGCGCCTACGAGCAGTACTTC.

The V call is TRBV29-1, the J call TRBJ2-1; 8 nucleotides match TRBD1. This CDR3 spans 14 amino acids. The V and J ends lost 6 bases and 9 bases, in that order; junction bases with no gene match: 13. The germline V gene has CDR1 SQVTM and CDR2 ANQGSEA. The CDR3, as DNA: TGCAGCGTAGCCCCAGGGGGCCCTGTGGTTGAGCAGTTCTTC. Its protein product is CSVAPGGPVVEQFF.

The CDR3 loop is CSASGTSQETQYF. DNA for the CDR3: TGCAGCGCCTCCGGGACTTCACAAGAGACCCAGTACTTC. The genes are TRBV29-1 and TRBJ2-5; D might be TRBD2 (6 bases). This CDR3 contains 13 residues. CDR1 SQVTM and CDR2 ANQGSEA come from the germline V gene. Trimming cost V 7 bases and J 2 bases, with 14 bases left between them.

This chain links TRBV27 with TRBJ2-7; no clear D. The CDR3 totals 15 residues. V was shortened by 4 bases and J by 2 bases, with 15 bases between the two germline ends. Germline CDR1 MNHEY, CDR2 SMNVEV (reference sequence). As DNA, the CDR3 is TGTGCCAGCAGTTCCATGCCCGGTGGAGCCTACGAGCAGTACTTC. It codes for CASSSMPGGAYEQYF.

The rearrangement links TRBV2 to TRBJ1-5, with 9 bases aligning to TRBD1. The CDR3 consists of 17 residues. Per the germline V gene, CDR1 is SNHLY and CDR2 is FYNNEI. V was clipped by 6 bases and J by 2 bases; unmatched bases: 11. The CDR3 sequence: CASSGVVQGARNQPQHF. As DNA, the CDR3 is TGTGCCAGCAGCGGGGTAGTACAGGGGGCTCGCAATCAGCCCCAGCATTTT.

V is TRBV2 and J is TRBJ1-5, with 7 bases that match TRBD1. Trimming at V came to 5 bases and at J to 0 bases, leaving 10 bases not matched to a gene. The CDR3 loop spans 17 amino acids. CDR1 SNHLY and CDR2 FYNNEI come from the germline V gene. Here the CDR3 DNA reads TGTGCCAGCAGTTCCGACAGGGTTGGTAGTAGCAATCAGCCCCAGCATTTT. Amino acids: CASSSDRVGSSNQPQHF.

The V gene is TRBV5-4, the J gene TRBJ2-3; the match to TRBD1 covers 9 bases. CDR1 SGHNT and CDR2 YYREEE come from the germline V gene (reference sequence). The CDR3 consists of 16 residues. V lost 0 bases, J lost 1 base, and 3 bases stayed unmatched. This CDR3 reads CASSLGGDRGTDTQYF. The DNA for the CDR3 is TGTGCCAGCAGCTTGGGCGGGGACAGGGGCACAGATACGCAGTATTTT.

The chain has TRBV27 and TRBJ2-2, with D perhaps matching TRBD1 (6 bases). The CDR3 totals 16 residues. Germline loops: CDR1 MNHEY, CDR2 SMNVEV (reference sequence). V was clipped by 4 bases and J by 6 bases, with 18 bases between them. This chain's CDR3 is CASSSGLAGDAGELFF. The CDR3 coding sequence is TGTGCCAGCAGTTCGGGATTGGCAGGGGATGCCGGGGAGCTGTTTTTT.

The chain combines TRBV6-1 with TRBJ1-2, with a tentative D call TRBD1 (6 bases). The germline gives CDR1 MNHNS, CDR2 SASEGT. The length of the CDR3 is 13 residues. V dropped 6 bases and J dropped 3 bases, with 11 bases sitting between them. This CDR3 reads CASSPGVDYGYTF. CDR3 DNA sequence: TGTGCCAGCAGCCCAGGGGTAGACTATGGCTACACCTTC.

This rearrangement joins TRBV11-3 to TRBJ2-1; possible D gene TRBD1, 5 bases. Germline V gene sequence: CDR1 SGHNT, CDR2 YENEEA. Trimming shortened V by 2 bases and J by 8 bases, and 13 bases separated the two germline ends. The CDR3 length is 14 residues. This CDR3 is CASSLNLQDDEQFF. DNA of the CDR3: TGTGCCAGCAGCTTAAATTTACAGGATGATGAGCAGTTCTTC. The variable domain in full, completed from reference TRBV11-3 and TRBJ2-1, reads EAGVVQSPRYKIIEKKQPVAFWCNPISGHNTLYWYLQNLGQGPELLIRYENEEAVDDSQLPKDRFSAERLKGVDSTLKIQPAELGDSAVYLCASSLNLQDDEQFFGPGTRLTVL.

This clone was seen just once. The chain joins TRBV2 to TRBJ2-5; 7 bases are shared with TRBD2. The length of the CDR3 is 17 residues. From germline, CDR1 is SNHLY and CDR2 FYNNEI. After removal of 5 bases from V and 1 base from J, the junction contained 13 bases not matched to a gene. In DNA form, the CDR3 reads TGTGCCAGCAGTTCCCCGTCGACTAGCCCGATCCAAGAGACCCAGTACTTC. This translates into CASSSPSTSPIQETQYF.

This sequence joins TRBV6-5 and TRBJ2-3; TRBD2 matches at 11 bases. Trimming took 1 base from V and 3 from J; bases not matched to a gene: 3. In germline, CDR1 is MNHEY, CDR2 SVGAGI. The CDR3 has 16 residues. CDR3 bases: TGTGCCAGCAGTTACTTAGCGGGGGGGCGTACAGATACGCAGTATTTT. Translated, it gives CASSYLAGGRTDTQYF.

The chain links TRBV6-1 to TRBJ2-7; 8 nucleotides agree with TRBD1. CDR3 length: 15 residues. J lost 1 base, V lost 5 bases, and 7 bases had no gene match. Per germline, CDR1 MNHNS and CDR2 SASEGT. CDR3 DNA sequence: TGTGCCAGCAGTACCACAGGGGGGATTTCCTACGAGCAGTACTTC. As protein: CASSTTGGISYEQYF.

The chain recombines TRBV7-9 with TRBJ1-1, with 9 bases aligning to TRBD1. The CDR3 spans 15 residues. V lost 5 bases, J lost 1 base, and 5 bases stayed unmatched. CDR1 is SEHNR, CDR2 FQNEAQ, per germline (reference sequence). In DNA, the CDR3 is TGTGCCAGCAGCGCCCGGACAGGGGAGAACACTGAAGCTTTCTTT. Protein sequence: CASSARTGENTEAFF.

This chain connects TRBV19 to TRBJ1-1, with D unclear. Trimming took 8 bases from V and 0 from J, leaving 16 bases between them. CDR3 size: 15 residues. Germline-derived CDR1 and CDR2 are LNHDA and SQIVND (reference sequence). CDR3 loop: CASSYAEAMNTEAFF. DNA of the CDR3: TGTGCCAGTTCATATGCGGAGGCTATGAACACTGAAGCTTTCTTT.

This clone has just one count. This chain uses TRBV15 with TRBJ1-1; the D is unclear. This CDR3 spans 13 amino acids. With 4 bases removed from V and 1 base from J, the gap between germline ends came to 7 bases. From germline, CDR1 is LNHNV and CDR2 YYDKDF (reference sequence). The CDR3 region is CATSNTRNTEAFF. The DNA of the CDR3 is TGTGCCACCAGCAACACACGGAACACTGAAGCTTTCTTT.

This chain connects TRBV7-2 to TRBJ2-3, with TRBD2 matching over 13 bases. Looked up from germline, CDR1 is SGHTA and CDR2 is FQGNSA. With V trimmed by 2 bases and J by 6 bases, 2 bases remained unmatched. CDR3 length: 15 residues. CDR3 sequence: CASSLTSGRADTQYF. The CDR3 nucleotides read TGTGCCAGCAGCTTAACTAGCGGGAGGGCCGATACGCAGTATTTT.

This chain joins TRBV19 and TRBJ2-3; 10 bases line up with TRBD1. Trimming took 1 base from V and 4 from J; bases not matched to a gene: 5. Germline loops: CDR1 LNHDA, CDR2 SQIVND (reference sequence). The CDR3 has 16 residues. DNA for the CDR3: TGTGCCAGTAGTATAGGACAGGGGGCTCAGGCAGATACGCAGTATTTT. It specifies CASSIGQGAQADTQYF.

The rearrangement uses TRBV9 and TRBJ1-1; D is possibly TRBD1 (6 bases). From germline, CDR1 is SGDLS and CDR2 YYNGEE. The germline V and J ends were trimmed by 2 bases and 7 bases, with 15 bases remaining between them. CDR3 size: 14 residues. The CDR3: CASSVGTFLGEAFF. In nucleotides, the CDR3 is TGTGCCAGCAGCGTCGGGACATTTTTGGGTGAAGCTTTCTTT.